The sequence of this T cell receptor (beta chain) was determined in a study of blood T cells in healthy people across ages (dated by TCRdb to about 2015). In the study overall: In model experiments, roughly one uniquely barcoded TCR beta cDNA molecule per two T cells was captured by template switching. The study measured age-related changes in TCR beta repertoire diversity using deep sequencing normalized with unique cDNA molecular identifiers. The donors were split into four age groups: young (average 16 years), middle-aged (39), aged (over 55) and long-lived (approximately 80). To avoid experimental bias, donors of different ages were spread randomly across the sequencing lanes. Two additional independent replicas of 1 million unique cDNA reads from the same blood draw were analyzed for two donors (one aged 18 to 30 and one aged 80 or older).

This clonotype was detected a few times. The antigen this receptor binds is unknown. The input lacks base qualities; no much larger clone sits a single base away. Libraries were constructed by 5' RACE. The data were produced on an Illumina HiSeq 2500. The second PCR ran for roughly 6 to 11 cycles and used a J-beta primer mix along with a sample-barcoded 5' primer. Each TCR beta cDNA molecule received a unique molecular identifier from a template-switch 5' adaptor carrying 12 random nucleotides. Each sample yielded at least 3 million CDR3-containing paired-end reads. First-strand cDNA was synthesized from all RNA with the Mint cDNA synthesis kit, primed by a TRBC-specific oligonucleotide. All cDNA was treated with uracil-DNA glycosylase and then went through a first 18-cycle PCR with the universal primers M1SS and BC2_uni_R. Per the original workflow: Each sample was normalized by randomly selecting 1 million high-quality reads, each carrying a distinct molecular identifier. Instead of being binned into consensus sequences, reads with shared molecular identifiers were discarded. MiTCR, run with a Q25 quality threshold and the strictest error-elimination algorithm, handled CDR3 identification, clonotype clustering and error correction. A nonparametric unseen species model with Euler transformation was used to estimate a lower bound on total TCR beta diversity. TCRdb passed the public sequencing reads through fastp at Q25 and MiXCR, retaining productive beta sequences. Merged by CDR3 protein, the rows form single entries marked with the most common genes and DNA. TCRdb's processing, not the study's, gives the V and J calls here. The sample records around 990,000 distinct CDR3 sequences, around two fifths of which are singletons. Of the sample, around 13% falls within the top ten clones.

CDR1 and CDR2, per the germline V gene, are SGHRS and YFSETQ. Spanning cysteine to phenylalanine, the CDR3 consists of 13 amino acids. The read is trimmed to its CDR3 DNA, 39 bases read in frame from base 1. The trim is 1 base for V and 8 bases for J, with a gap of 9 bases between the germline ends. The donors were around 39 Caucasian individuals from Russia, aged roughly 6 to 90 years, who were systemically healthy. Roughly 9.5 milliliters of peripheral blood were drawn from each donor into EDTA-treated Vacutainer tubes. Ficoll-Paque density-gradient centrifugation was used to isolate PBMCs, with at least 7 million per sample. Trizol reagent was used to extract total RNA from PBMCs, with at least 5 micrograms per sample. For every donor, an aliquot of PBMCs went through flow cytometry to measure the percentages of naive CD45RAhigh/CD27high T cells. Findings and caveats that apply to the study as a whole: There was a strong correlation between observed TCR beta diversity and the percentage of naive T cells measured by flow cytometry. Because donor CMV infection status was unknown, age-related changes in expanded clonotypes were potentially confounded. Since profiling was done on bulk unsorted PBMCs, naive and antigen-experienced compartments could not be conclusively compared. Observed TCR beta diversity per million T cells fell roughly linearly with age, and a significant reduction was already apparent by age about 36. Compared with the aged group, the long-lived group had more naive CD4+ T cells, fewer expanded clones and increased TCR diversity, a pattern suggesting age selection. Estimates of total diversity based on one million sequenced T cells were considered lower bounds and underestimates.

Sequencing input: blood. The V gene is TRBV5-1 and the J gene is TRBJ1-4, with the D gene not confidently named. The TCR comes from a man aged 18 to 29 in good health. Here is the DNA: TGCGCCAGCAGCTTGTGGGTGGAAGAAAAACTGTTTTTT. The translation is CASSLWVEEKLFF.